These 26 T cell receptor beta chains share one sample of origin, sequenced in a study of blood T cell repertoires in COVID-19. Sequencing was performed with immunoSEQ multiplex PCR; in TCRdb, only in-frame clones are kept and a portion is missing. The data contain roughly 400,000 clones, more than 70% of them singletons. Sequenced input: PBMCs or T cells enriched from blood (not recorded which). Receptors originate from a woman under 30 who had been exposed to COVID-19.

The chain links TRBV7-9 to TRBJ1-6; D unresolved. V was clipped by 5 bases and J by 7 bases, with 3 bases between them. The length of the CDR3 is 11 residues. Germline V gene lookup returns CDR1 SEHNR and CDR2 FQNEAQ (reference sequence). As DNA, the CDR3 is TGTGCCAGCAGCCTCAATTCACCCCTCCACTTT. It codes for CASSLNSPLHF.

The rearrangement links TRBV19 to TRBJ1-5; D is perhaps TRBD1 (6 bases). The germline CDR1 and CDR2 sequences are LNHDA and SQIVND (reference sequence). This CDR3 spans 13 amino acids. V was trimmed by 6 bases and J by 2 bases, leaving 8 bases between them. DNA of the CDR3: TGTGCCAGTAGCAGACAGGGCAATCAGCCCCAGCATTTT. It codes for CASSRQGNQPQHF.

The CDR3 coding sequence is TGTGCCAGCTTAGAAGGGGTCAACTGGGGCAATGAGCAGTTCTTC. Protein product: CASLEGVNWGNEQFF. V is TRBV2 and J is TRBJ2-1; D perhaps matches TRBD1 (5 bases). Germline loops: CDR1 SNHLY, CDR2 FYNNEI. Trimming left V 8 bases short and J 6 bases short, with 20 bases between. The CDR3 contains 15 residues.

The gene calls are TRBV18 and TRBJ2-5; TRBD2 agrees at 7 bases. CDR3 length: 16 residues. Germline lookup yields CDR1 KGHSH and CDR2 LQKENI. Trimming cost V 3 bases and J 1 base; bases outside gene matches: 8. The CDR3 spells CASSPPGTTFQETQYF. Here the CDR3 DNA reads TGTGCCAGCTCACCTCCGGGGACTACCTTCCAAGAGACCCAGTACTTC. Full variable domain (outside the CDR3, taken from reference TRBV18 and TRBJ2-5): NAGVMQNPRHLVRRRGQEARLRCSPMKGHSHVYWYRQLPEEGLKFMVYLQKENIIDESGMPKERFSAEFPKEGPSILRIQQVVRGDSAAYFCASSPPGTTFQETQYFGPGTRLLVL.

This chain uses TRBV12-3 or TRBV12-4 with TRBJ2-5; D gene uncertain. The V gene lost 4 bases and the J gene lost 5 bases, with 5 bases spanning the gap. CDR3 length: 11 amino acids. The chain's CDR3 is CASSYRETQYF. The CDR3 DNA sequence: TGTGCCAGCAGTTACCGGGAGACCCAGTACTTC.

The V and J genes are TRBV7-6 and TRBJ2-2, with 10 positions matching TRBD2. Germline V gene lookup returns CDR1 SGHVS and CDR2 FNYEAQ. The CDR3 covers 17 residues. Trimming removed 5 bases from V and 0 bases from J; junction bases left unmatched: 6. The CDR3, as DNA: TGTGCCAGCAGCGGATATAGCGGGGGGACGAACACCGGGGAGCTGTTTTTT. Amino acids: CASSGYSGGTNTGELFF. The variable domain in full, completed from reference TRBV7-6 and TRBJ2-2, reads GAGVSQSPRYKVTKRGQDVALRCDPISGHVSLYWYRQALGQGPEFLTYFNYEAQQDKSGLPNDRFSAERPEGSISTLTIQRTEQRDSAMYRCASSGYSGGTNTGELFFGEGSRLTVL.

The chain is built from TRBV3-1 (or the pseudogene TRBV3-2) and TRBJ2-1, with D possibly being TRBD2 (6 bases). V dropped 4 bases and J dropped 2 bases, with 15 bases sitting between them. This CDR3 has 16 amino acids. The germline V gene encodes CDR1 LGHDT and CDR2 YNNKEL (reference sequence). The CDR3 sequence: CASSPWVAGTYNEQFF. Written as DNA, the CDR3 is TGTGCCAGCAGCCCCTGGGTTGCGGGGACCTACAATGAGCAGTTCTTC.

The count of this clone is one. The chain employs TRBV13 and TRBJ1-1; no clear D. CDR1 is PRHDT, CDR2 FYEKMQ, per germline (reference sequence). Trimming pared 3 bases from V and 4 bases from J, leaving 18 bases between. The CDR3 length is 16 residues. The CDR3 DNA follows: TGTGCCAGCAGCTTTTGGGCTGGGCCAATGATCACTGAAGCTTTCTTT. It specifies CASSFWAGPMITEAFF. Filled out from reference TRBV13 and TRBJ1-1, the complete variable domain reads AAGVIQSPRHLIKEKRETATLKCYPIPRHDTVYWYQQGPGQDPQFLISFYEKMQSDKGSIPDRFSAQQFSDYHSELNMSSLELGDSALYFCASSFWAGPMITEAFFGQGTRLTVV.

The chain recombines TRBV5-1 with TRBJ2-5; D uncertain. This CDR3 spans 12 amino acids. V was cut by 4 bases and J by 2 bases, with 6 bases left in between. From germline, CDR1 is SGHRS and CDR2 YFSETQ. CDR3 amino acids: CASSPLQETQYF. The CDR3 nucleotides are TGCGCCAGCAGCCCTCTGCAAGAGACCCAGTACTTC.

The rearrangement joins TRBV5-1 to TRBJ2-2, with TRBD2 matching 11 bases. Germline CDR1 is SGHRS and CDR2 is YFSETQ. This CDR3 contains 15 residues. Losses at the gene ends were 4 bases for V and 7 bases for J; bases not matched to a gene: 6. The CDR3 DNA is TGCGCCAGCAGCCCGACTAGCGGGATGGGCGGGGAGCTGTTTTTT. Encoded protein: CASSPTSGMGGELFF.

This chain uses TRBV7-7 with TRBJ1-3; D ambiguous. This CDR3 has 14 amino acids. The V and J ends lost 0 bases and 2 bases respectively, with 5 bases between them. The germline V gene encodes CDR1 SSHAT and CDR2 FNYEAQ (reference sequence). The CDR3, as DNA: TGTGCCAGCAGCTTAGCCGGGGCTGGAAACACCATATATTTT. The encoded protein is CASSLAGAGNTIYF.

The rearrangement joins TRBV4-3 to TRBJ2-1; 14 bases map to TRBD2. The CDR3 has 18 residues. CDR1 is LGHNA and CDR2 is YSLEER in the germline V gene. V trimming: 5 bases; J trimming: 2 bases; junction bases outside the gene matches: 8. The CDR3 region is CASSDRLAGGLTYNEQFF. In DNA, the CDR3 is TGCGCCAGCAGCGACCGACTAGCGGGGGGGCTCACCTACAATGAGCAGTTCTTC.

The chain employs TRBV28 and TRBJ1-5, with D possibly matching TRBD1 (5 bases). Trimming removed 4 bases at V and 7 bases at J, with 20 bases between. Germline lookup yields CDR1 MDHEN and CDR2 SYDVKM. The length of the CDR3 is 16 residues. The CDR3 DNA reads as TGTGCCAGCAGTTCCCCGGCGGGGGGGGTAACGCAGCCCCAGCATTTT. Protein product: CASSSPAGGVTQPQHF. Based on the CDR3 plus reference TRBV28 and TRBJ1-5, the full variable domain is DVKVTQSSRYLVKRTGEKVFLECVQDMDHENMFWYRQDPGLGLRLIYFSYDVKMKEKGDIPEGYSVSREKKERFSLILESASTNQTSMYLCASSSPAGGVTQPQHFGDGTRLSIL.

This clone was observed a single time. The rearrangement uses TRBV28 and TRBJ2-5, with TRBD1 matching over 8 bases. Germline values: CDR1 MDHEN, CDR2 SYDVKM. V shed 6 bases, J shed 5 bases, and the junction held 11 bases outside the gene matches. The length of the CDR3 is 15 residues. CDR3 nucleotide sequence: TGTGCCAGCAGCCACAGGGGACAGGTGAGGGAGACCCAGTACTTC. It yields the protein CASSHRGQVRETQYF.

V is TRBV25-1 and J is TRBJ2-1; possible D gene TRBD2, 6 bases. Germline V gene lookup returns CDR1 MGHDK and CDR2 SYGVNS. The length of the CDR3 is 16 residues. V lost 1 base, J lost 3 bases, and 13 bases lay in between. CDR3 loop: CASSEWGGRHYNEQFF. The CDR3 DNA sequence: TGTGCCAGCAGTGAATGGGGAGGCAGGCACTACAATGAGCAGTTCTTC. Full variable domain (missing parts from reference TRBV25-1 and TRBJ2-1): EADIYQTPRYLVIGTGKKITLECSQTMGHDKMYWYQQDPGMELHLIHYSYGVNSTEKGDLSSESTVSRIRTEHFPLTLESARPSHTSQYLCASSEWGGRHYNEQFFGPGTRLTVL.

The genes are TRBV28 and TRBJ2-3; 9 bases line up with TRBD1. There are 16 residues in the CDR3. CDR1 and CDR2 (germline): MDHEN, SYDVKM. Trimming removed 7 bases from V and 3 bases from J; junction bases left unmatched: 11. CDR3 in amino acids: CASNKIGQGHTDTQYF. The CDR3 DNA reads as TGTGCCAGCAATAAGATCGGACAGGGGCATACAGATACGCAGTATTTT.

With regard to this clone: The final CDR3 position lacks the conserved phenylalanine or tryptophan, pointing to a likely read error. For the CDR3, the DNA is TGTGCCAGCTCACCGGACAGTCTCAGCACTGAAGCTTTCGTT. Amino acid sequence: CASSPDSLSTEAFV. The chain is built from TRBV18 and TRBJ1-1, with D possibly TRBD1 on 6 matching bases. The V and J ends lost 3 bases and 4 bases respectively, with 12 bases between them. This CDR3 contains 14 residues. The V gene's germline CDR1 is KGHSH and CDR2 LQKENI.

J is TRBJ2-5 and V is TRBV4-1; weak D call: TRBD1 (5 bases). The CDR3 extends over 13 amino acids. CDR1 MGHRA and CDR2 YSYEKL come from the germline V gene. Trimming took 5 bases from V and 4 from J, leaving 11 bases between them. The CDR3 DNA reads TGCGCCAGCAGCAAGATTCAGGGAGAGACCCAGTACTTC. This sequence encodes CASSKIQGETQYF.

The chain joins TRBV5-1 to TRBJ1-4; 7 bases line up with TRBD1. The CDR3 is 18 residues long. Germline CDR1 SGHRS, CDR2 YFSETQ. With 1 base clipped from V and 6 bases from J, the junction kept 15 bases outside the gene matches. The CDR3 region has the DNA TGCGCCAGCAGCTTGCGGACCCCCAATGACAGGGTCGATGAAAAACTGTTTTTT. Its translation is CASSLRTPNDRVDEKLFF.

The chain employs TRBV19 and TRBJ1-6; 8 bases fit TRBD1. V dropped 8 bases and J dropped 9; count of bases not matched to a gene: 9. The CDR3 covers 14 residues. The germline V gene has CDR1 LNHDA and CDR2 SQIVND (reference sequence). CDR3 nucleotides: TGTGCCAGTGGTTACGACAGGGGTGGTTCACCCCTCCACTTT. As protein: CASGYDRGGSPLHF. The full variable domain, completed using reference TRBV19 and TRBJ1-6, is DGGITQSPKYLFRKEGQNVTLSCEQNLNHDAMYWYRQDPGQGLRLIYYSQIVNDFQKGDIAEGYSVSREKKESFPLTVTSAQKNPTAFYLCASGYDRGGSPLHFGNGTRLTVT.

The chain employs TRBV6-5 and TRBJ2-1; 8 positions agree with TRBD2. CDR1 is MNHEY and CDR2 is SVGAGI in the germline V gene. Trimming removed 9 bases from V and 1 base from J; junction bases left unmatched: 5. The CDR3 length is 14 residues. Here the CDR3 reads CASTSGPSYNEQFF. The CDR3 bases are TGTGCCAGTACTAGCGGCCCATCCTACAATGAGCAGTTCTTC.

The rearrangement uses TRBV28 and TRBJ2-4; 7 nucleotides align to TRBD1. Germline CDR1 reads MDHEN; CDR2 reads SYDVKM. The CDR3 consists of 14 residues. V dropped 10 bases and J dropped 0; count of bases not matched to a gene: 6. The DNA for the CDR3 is TGTGCCAAAGGGGGCGGAGTAGCCAAAAACATTCAGTACTTC. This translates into CAKGGGVAKNIQYF.

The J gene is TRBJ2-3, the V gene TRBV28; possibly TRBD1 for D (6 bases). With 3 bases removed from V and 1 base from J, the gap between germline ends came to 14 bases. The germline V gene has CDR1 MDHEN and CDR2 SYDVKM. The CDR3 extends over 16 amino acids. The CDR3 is CASSFPQGGRTDTQYF. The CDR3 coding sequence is TGTGCCAGCAGTTTCCCACAGGGTGGACGCACAGATACGCAGTATTTT.

CDR3 residues: CASSVRTRGSNEQFF. In DNA, the CDR3 is TGTGCCAGCAGTGTAAGGACTAGAGGGAGCAATGAGCAGTTCTTC. The J gene is TRBJ2-1, the V gene TRBV27; 7 positions match TRBD2. The CDR3 covers 15 residues. CDR1 is MNHEY and CDR2 is SMNVEV in the germline V gene (reference sequence). With V trimmed by 5 bases and J by 6 bases, 10 bases remained unmatched.

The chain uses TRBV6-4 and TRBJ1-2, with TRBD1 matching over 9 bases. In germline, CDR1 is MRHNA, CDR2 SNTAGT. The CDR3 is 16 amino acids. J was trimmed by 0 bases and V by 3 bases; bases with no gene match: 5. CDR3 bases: TGTGCCAGCAGTGAAGGGACAGGGCTGACTAACTATGGCTACACCTTC. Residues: CASSEGTGLTNYGYTF.

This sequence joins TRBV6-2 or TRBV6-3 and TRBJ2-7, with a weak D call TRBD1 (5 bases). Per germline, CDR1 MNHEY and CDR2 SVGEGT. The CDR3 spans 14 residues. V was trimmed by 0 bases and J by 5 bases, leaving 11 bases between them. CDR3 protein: CASSYSQRQNEQYF. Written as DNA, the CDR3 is TGTGCCAGCAGTTACTCCCAAAGACAGAACGAGCAGTACTTC.